The source of this T cell receptor beta chain is a study of control samples from healthy donors and cancer patients. CDR1 and CDR2 from the germline V gene are SGHNT and YYREEE (reference sequence). CDR3 size: 13 residues. The V gene lost 1 base and the J gene lost 5 bases, with 9 bases spanning the gap. TCRdb's table, derived via immunoSEQ multiplex PCR, lists solely in-frame clones and lacks some. The data contain tens of thousands of clones, 85% to 95% of them singletons. The TCR comes from a woman in her twenties or thirties in good health. Material: blood. The rearrangement joins TRBV5-4 to TRBJ1-2; D is undetermined. The CDR3 bases are TGTGCCAGCAGCTTGCGGGAAGGATATGGCTACACCTTC. Amino acid sequence: CASSLREGYGYTF. The full variable domain, in which reference TRBV5-4 and TRBJ1-2 provide the parts outside the CDR3, is ETGVTQSPTHLIKTRGQQVTLRCSSQSGHNTVSWYQQALGQGPQFIFQYYREEENGRGNFPPRFSGLQFPNYSSELNVNALELDDSALYLCASSLREGYGYTFGSGTRLTVV.